These 23 T cell receptor beta chains came from one sample sequenced in a study of post-analysis software for immune sequencing data. Their antigens remain unidentified. General observations from the study: Compared with controls, patients had more of about five TRBV segments, including TRBV5-6, TRBV5-1 and TRBV20-1.

Each TCR beta cDNA library carried unique molecular identifiers. Via MiXCR, TCRdb re-called the PCR reads, giving one row per CDR3 protein. The sample records 650,000 to 900,000 distinct CDR3 sequences, around 46% being singletons. The sequenced sample was blood. The receptors come from a girl aged 5-17 years with multiple sclerosis.

This chain's CDR3 is CASSLGPTGGYTF. Here the CDR3 DNA reads TGTGCCAGCAGCTTGGGCCCGACAGGCGGCTACACCTTC. V and J are TRBV7-9 and TRBJ1-2; D may be TRBD1 (6 bases). Germline CDR1 and CDR2: SEHNR and FQNEAQ (reference sequence). V shed 3 bases and J shed 8 bases, with 13 bases lying between them. There are 13 residues in the CDR3.

The J gene is TRBJ2-3, the V gene TRBV2, with D unresolved. Trimming left V 6 bases short and J 3 bases short, with 7 bases between. This CDR3 comprises 12 residues. Germline values: CDR1 SNHLY, CDR2 FYNNEI. CDR3 amino acids: CASRAETDTQYF. In DNA, the CDR3 is TGTGCCAGCAGGGCAGAAACAGATACGCAGTATTTT.

The V and J genes are TRBV6-5 and TRBJ2-7, with TRBD2 matching over 9 bases. CDR3 length: 18 residues. Germline-derived CDR1 and CDR2 are MNHEY and SVGAGI. The J segment lost 7 bases and the V segment lost 4 bases, leaving 20 bases of the junction unmatched. CDR3 DNA: TGTGCCAGCAGTTCGACAGGGAGTGTGTCTAGCGGGACTCCAGAGCAGTACTTC. This translates into CASSSTGSVSSGTPEQYF.

This clonotype turned up a few times. The V gene is TRBV4-1, the J gene TRBJ2-5; TRBD1 aligns across 9 bases. The better agreement between TRBJ2-7 and the DNA end casts doubt on the J call. The CDR3 covers 16 residues. From germline, CDR1 is MGHRA and CDR2 YSYEKL. The CDR3 loop is CASSQEPPGQGVEQYF. CDR3 coding DNA: TGCGCCAGCAGCCAAGAACCCCCGGGACAGGGAGTCGAGCAGTACTTC.

Note on this clonotype: One junction end does not reproduce the germline sequence, and a read error may be involved. V is TRBV5-5 and J is TRBJ1-1; D is uncertain. CDR1 SGHKS and CDR2 YYEKEE come from the germline V gene (reference sequence). This CDR3 is built from 11 residues. The CDR3 nucleotides are TGTGCCAGCAGCTTGAAAACTGAAGCTTTCTTT. Translating it yields CASSLKTEAFF. Full variable domain (outside the CDR3, taken from reference TRBV5-5 and TRBJ1-1): DAGVTQSPTHLIKTRGQQVTLRCSPISGHKSVSWYQQVLGQGPQFIFQYYEKEERGRGNFPDRFSARQFPNYSSELNVNALLLGDSALYLCASSLKTEAFFGQGTRLTVV.

This CDR3 reads CASSPSALAFSNNEQFF. As DNA, the CDR3 is TGTGCCAGCAGCCCTTCGGCACTAGCCTTCTCTAACAATGAGCAGTTCTTC. V gene TRBV7-3 combines with J gene TRBJ2-1, with D maybe TRBD2 (6 bases). The V end lost 5 bases, the J end lost 5 bases, and 22 bases lay between the germline ends. In germline, CDR1 is SGHTA, CDR2 FQGTGA. The CDR3 consists of 17 residues. Variable domain in full (rest from reference TRBV7-3 and TRBJ2-1): GAGVSQTPSNKVTEKGKYVELRCDPISGHTALYWYRQSLGQGPEFLIYFQGTGAADDSGLPNDRFFAVRPEGSVSTLKIQRTERGDSAVYLCASSPSALAFSNNEQFFGPGTRLTVL.

V usage is TRBV15 and J usage is TRBJ1-2; D gene uncertain. In germline, CDR1 is LNHNV, CDR2 YYDKDF (reference sequence). V was shortened by 1 base and J by 0 bases, with 15 bases between the two germline ends. There are 17 residues in the CDR3. The CDR3 DNA reads TGTGCCACCAGCAGAGGTGAAGGGCTAATAGCTAACTATGGCTACACCTTC. It is translated as CATSRGEGLIANYGYTF.

The genes are TRBV7-9 and TRBJ2-5; 8 nucleotides align to TRBD1. V gave up 5 bases and J gave up 5 bases; unmatched junction bases: 10. Germline-derived CDR1 and CDR2 are SEHNR and FQNEAQ (reference sequence). This CDR3 spans 15 amino acids. In nucleotides, the CDR3 is TGTGCCAGCAGCATTCCAGGACAGGGCCGGGAGACCCAGTACTTC. It specifies CASSIPGQGRETQYF.

This clonotype has a handful of counts. The chain combines TRBV29-1 with TRBJ1-1, with 9 bases lining up with TRBD1. The CDR3 extends over 14 amino acids. The trim removed 6 bases at V and 1 base at J, leaving 6 bases unmatched. Germline CDR1 SQVTM, CDR2 ANQGSEA. CDR3 sequence reads: CSVQVTGGNTEAFF. CDR3 nucleotide sequence: TGCAGCGTCCAAGTGACAGGGGGGAACACTGAAGCTTTCTTT.

The chain carries TRBV15 and TRBJ2-5; 9 bases align to TRBD1. The CDR3 loop spans 16 amino acids. CDR1 and CDR2 (germline): LNHNV, YYDKDF (reference sequence). With 0 bases clipped from V and 1 base from J, the junction kept 3 bases outside the gene matches. CDR3 DNA: TGTGCCACCAGCAGAGATGGACAGGGGCCCCAAGAGACCCAGTACTTC. It encodes CATSRDGQGPQETQYF.

The chain links TRBV20-1 to TRBJ2-5; D unclear. The J call may be mistaken, given a closer DNA end match to TRBJ2-7. The CDR3 extends over 10 amino acids. Germline V gives CDR1 DFQATT, CDR2 SNEGSKA (reference sequence). The chain's CDR3 is CSARWVEQYF. Here the CDR3 DNA reads TGCAGTGCTAGATGGGTCGAGCAGTACTTC.

The chain has TRBV29-1 and TRBJ2-7; 9 bases fit TRBD2. This CDR3 contains 13 residues. Germline V lookup: CDR1 SQVTM, CDR2 ANQGSEA. V lost 6 bases and J lost 4; bases outside the gene matches: 7. Here the CDR3 DNA reads TGCAGCGTCCCAGGTAGCGGGAGTTACGAGCAGTACTTC. Protein sequence: CSVPGSGSYEQYF.

This chain connects TRBV7-9 to TRBJ2-1; 9 bases align to TRBD2. J gave up 15 bases and V 6 bases, and 9 bases lay outside the gene matches. This CDR3 contains 12 residues. CDR1 and CDR2 from the germline V gene are SEHNR and FQNEAQ (reference sequence). In DNA, the CDR3 is TGTGCCAGCAGTCAGGTAGCGGGAGACTTGTTCTTC. Amino acid sequence: CASSQVAGDLFF.

The genes are TRBV7-9 and TRBJ2-3; a possible D gene is TRBD1 (5 bases). This CDR3 has 14 amino acids. V shed 4 bases and J shed 2 bases, with 10 bases lying between them. Germline V gene data show CDR1 as SEHNR and CDR2 as FQNEAQ (reference sequence). DNA for the CDR3: TGTGCCAGCAGCTCCACGGACACCACAGATACGCAGTATTTT. It specifies CASSSTDTTDTQYF.

V is TRBV9 and J is TRBJ1-1, with 8 bases aligning to TRBD1. There are 15 residues in the CDR3. Germline CDR1 is SGDLS and CDR2 is YYNGEE. The J segment lost 1 base and the V segment lost 4 bases, leaving 6 bases of the junction unmatched. CDR3: CASSRSTGANTEAFF. Here the CDR3 DNA reads TGTGCCAGCAGCCGCTCGACAGGGGCGAACACTGAAGCTTTCTTT. The full variable domain, its missing parts supplied by reference TRBV9 and TRBJ1-1, is DSGVTQTPKHLITATGQRVTLRCSPRSGDLSVYWYQQSLDQGLQFLIQYYNGEERAKGNILERFSAQQFPDLHSELNLSSLELGDSALYFCASSRSTGANTEAFFGQGTRLTVV.

The rearrangement links TRBV12-3 or TRBV12-4 to TRBJ2-2; possible D gene TRBD2, 6 bases. The CDR3 length is 15 residues. V was shortened by 4 bases and J by 3 bases, with 12 bases between the two germline ends. DNA of the CDR3: TGTGCCAGCAGTTCGGGGGAATGGGACACCGGGGAGCTGTTTTTT. This encodes CASSSGEWDTGELFF.

The chain joins TRBV5-6 to TRBJ2-1, with no clear D. Germline V gene sequence: CDR1 SGHDT, CDR2 YYEEEE. The CDR3 loop spans 13 amino acids. V lost 0 bases, J lost 5 bases, and 6 bases lay in between. The CDR3 here is CASSLEPDNEQFF. The DNA of the CDR3 is TGTGCCAGCAGCTTGGAACCAGACAATGAGCAGTTCTTC. The complete variable domain, with remaining parts taken from reference TRBV5-6 and TRBJ2-1, reads DAGVTQSPTHLIKTRGQQVTLRCSPKSGHDTVSWYQQALGQGPQFIFQYYEEEERQRGNFPDRFSGHQFPNYSSELNVNALLLGDSALYLCASSLEPDNEQFFGPGTRLTVL.

The V and J genes are TRBV7-6 and TRBJ2-5; 11 nucleotides align to TRBD2. The trim removed 5 bases at V and 4 bases at J, leaving 6 bases unmatched. The CDR3 is 15 amino acids. CDR1 SGHVS and CDR2 FNYEAQ come from the germline V gene. DNA of the CDR3: TGTGCCAGCAGCACAATAGCGGGAGGGGGAGAGACCCAGTACTTC. Encoded protein: CASSTIAGGGETQYF.

The rearrangement uses TRBV7-3 and TRBJ1-2, with D perhaps TRBD1 (5 bases). There are 15 residues in the CDR3. Germline values: CDR1 SGHTA, CDR2 FQGTGA. V lost 3 bases and J 4 bases, leaving 15 bases between the germline ends. CDR3 loop: CASSFGFGGVYGYTF. CDR3 nucleotides: TGTGCCAGCAGCTTTGGTTTTGGAGGGGTCTATGGCTACACCTTC.

The CDR3: CASSLRLAGVREQFF. In DNA form, the CDR3 reads TGTGCCAGCAGCTTGCGGCTAGCGGGAGTAAGGGAGCAGTTCTTC. The rearrangement joins TRBV5-6 to TRBJ2-1, with 10 bases fitting TRBD2. The J segment lost 10 bases and the V segment lost 1 base, leaving 8 bases of the junction unmatched. Germline CDR1 is SGHDT and CDR2 is YYEEEE. CDR3 size: 15 residues.

This clonotype appeared once. This chain joins TRBV28 and TRBJ1-2, with D possibly TRBD1 on 5 matching bases. In germline, CDR1 is MDHEN, CDR2 SYDVKM. Trimming pared 4 bases from V and 5 bases from J, leaving 17 bases between. CDR3 length equals 15 residues. The CDR3 bases are TGTGCCAGCAGTTCCCAGACAGAGATCGGTTATGGCTACACCTTC. Residues: CASSSQTEIGYGYTF.

This clonotype was seen more than once but under ten times. The CDR3 loop is CSAPPLAKNIQYF. The CDR3 coding sequence is TGCAGTGCTCCTCCCTTAGCCAAAAACATTCAGTACTTC. This chain joins TRBV20-1 and TRBJ2-4; no firm D call. V gave up 5 bases and J gave up 0 bases, with 8 bases separating them. The CDR3 spans 13 residues. CDR1 is DFQATT and CDR2 is SNEGSKA in the germline V gene (reference sequence).

This clonotype was detected only a few times. This chain connects TRBV7-9 to TRBJ2-7; either TRBD1 or TRBD2 may fit D (5 bases each). There are 13 residues in the CDR3. V lost 1 base to trimming and J lost 6 bases, with 10 bases between them. CDR1 SEHNR and CDR2 FQNEAQ come from the germline V gene (reference sequence). The CDR3 is CASSLVGGGEQYF. In DNA form, the CDR3 reads TGTGCCAGCAGCTTAGTCGGTGGGGGCGAGCAGTACTTC.